This note documents a single TCR beta chain sequence. This sample stems from a study of blood T cell repertoires in COVID-19. Sequencing was performed with immunoSEQ multiplex PCR; in TCRdb, only in-frame clones are kept and a portion is missing. The sample includes a few hundred thousand clones, more than 90% of them seen just once. The TCR originated in a person in their late teens or twenties with COVID-19, enrolled during active disease. Sequencing was performed on peripheral blood.

CDR3 DNA sequence: TGTGCCAGCAGCTTAGGAGAGGGAAATGGCTACACCTTC. It specifies CASSLGEGNGYTF. The V and J genes are TRBV7-9 and TRBJ1-2, with unresolved D. This CDR3 contains 13 residues. Germline V gives CDR1 SEHNR, CDR2 FQNEAQ (reference sequence). V was cut by 1 base and J by 6 bases, with 9 bases left in between.